What follows is one TCR beta chain and its context. In the original analysis: Nucleated cell number was recorded as an estimate derived from reference gene primer amplification. This table comes from immunoSEQ multiplex PCR, and its TCRdb copy is limited to in-frame clones, with some not included. The V and J calls and the clone size are those of that table, but D and trimming were determined from the DNA. Among some 56,000 clones listed, 70% to 90% were seen once. This sample stems from a study of blood T cell repertoires in COVID-19. Whole-study context: T cells, B-cell-depleted T cells, or PBMCs provided the cDNA or gDNA that served as material.

Sequenced input: peripheral blood. This TCR was sampled from a human donor in a cohort sampled during active COVID-19.

As DNA, the CDR3 is TGTGCCAGTTCGACTTCAGGGGGGCGGTCTGGCTACACCTTC. Translated, it gives CASSTSGGRSGYTF. V gene TRBV19 combines with J gene TRBJ1-2; 7 positions agree with TRBD1. V lost 8 bases and J lost 7; bases outside the gene matches: 13. The CDR3 is made up of 14 amino acids. Germline CDR1 reads LNHDA; CDR2 reads SQIVND (reference sequence).